What follows describes a single T cell receptor beta chain. Antigen: not known. Using immunoSEQ multiplex PCR, the repertoire was profiled, and TCRdb retains in-frame clones only, with some absent. This table has around 1,100,000 clones, 77% appearing once. The data are from a study of shared clonotypes between healthy human individuals. The germline gives CDR1 LGHNT, CDR2 FRNRAP. V gave up 7 bases and J gave up 5 bases, with 21 bases separating them. The CDR3 has 15 amino acids. The study's findings and limits: Clonotype sharing across a few donors was observed for approximately 5% of naive CD4 clonotypes. Among the subsets, naive ones generally showed larger estimated richness than memory ones. Generation probabilities were higher for clonotypes shared across all four sorted-subset donors than for unshared ones. The expectation was that sequencing depth would affect clonotype sharing among donors.

This receptor was taken from a man aged 18 to 30 in good health. Some clones in this sample may be carry-over from other donors' samples. Material for sequencing was memory CD4+ T cells from PBMCs. This sample's subset: CD45RA-negative fraction. The rearrangement links TRBV12-5 to TRBJ2-7; D is tentatively TRBD1 or TRBD2 (5 bases each). The CDR3 protein is CASALARGSYHEQYF. The DNA for the CDR3 is TGTGCTAGTGCCCTCGCCCGGGGCTCCTACCACGAGCAGTACTTC.